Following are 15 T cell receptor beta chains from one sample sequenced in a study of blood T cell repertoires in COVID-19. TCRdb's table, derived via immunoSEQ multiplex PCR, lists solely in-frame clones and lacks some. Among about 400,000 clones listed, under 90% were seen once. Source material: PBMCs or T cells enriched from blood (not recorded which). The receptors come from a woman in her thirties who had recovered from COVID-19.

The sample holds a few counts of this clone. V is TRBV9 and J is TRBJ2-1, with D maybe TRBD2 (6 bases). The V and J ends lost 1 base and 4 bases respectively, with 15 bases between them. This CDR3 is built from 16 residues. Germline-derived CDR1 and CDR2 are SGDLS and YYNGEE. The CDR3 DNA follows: TGTGCCAGCAGCGTATCTATGGCTAGCGAATACAATGAGCAGTTCTTC. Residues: CASSVSMASEYNEQFF.

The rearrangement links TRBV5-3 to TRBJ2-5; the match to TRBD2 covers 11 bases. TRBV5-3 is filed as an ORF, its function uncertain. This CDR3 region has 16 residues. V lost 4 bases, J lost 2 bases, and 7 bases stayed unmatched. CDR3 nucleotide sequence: TGTGCCAGAAGCCTGGGGACTAGCGGCCCGCAAGAGACCCAGTACTTC. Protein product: CARSLGTSGPQETQYF.

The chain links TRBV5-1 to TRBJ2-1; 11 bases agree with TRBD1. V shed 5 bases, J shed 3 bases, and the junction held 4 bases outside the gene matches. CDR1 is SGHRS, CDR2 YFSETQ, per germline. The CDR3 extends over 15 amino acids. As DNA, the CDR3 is TGCGCCAGCAGTTCCGGGACAGGGGGCTACAATGAGCAGTTCTTC. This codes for CASSSGTGGYNEQFF.

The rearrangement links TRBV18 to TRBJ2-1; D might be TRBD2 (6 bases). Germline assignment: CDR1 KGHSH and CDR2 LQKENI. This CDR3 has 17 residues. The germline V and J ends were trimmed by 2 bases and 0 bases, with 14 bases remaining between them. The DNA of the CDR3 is TGTGCCAGCTCACCATGGGCTAGCGCGTCCTCCTACAATGAGCAGTTCTTC. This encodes CASSPWASASSYNEQFF.

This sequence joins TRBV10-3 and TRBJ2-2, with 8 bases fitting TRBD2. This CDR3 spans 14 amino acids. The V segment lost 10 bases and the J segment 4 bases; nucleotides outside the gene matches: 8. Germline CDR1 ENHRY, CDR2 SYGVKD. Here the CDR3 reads CATQTGTSTGELFF. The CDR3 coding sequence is TGTGCCACACAGACCGGGACTAGCACCGGGGAGCTGTTTTTT.

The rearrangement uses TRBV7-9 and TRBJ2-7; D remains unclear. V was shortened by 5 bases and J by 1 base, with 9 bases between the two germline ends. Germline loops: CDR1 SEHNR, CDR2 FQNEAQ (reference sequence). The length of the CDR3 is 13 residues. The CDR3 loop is CASSTPRSYEQYF. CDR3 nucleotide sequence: TGTGCCAGCAGCACTCCCAGGTCCTACGAGCAGTACTTC. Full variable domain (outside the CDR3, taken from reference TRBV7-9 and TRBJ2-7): DTGVSQNPRHKITKRGQNVTFRCDPISEHNRLYWYRQTLGQGPEFLTYFQNEAQLEKSRLLSDRFSAERPKGSFSTLEIQRTEQGDSAMYLCASSTPRSYEQYFGPGTRLTVT.

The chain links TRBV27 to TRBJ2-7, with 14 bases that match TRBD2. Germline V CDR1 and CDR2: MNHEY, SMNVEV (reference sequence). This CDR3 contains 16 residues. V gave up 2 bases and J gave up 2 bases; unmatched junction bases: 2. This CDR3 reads CASSLMTSGRAYEQYF. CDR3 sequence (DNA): TGTGCCAGCAGTTTAATGACTAGCGGGAGGGCCTACGAGCAGTACTTC.

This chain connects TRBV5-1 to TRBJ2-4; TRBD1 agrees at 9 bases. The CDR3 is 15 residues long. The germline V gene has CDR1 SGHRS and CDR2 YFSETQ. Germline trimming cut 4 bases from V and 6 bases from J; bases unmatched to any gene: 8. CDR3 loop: CASSMDRGLGNIQYF. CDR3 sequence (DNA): TGCGCCAGCAGCATGGACAGGGGCTTGGGAAACATTCAGTACTTC.

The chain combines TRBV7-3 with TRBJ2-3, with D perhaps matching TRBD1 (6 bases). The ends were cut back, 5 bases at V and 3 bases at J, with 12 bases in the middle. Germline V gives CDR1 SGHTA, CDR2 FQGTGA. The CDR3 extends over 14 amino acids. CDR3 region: CASSPHRETDTQYF. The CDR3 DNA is TGTGCCAGCAGCCCGCACAGGGAAACAGATACGCAGTATTTT.

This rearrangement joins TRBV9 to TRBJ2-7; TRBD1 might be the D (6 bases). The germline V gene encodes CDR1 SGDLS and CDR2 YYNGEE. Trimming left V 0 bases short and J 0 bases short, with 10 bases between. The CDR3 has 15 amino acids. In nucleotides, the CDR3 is TGTGCCAGCAGCGTAGAAGGACAGAGCTCCTACGAGCAGTACTTC. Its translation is CASSVEGQSSYEQYF. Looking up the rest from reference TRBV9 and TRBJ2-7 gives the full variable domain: DSGVTQTPKHLITATGQRVTLRCSPRSGDLSVYWYQQSLDQGLQFLIQYYNGEERAKGNILERFSAQQFPDLHSELNLSSLELGDSALYFCASSVEGQSSYEQYFGPGTRLTVT.

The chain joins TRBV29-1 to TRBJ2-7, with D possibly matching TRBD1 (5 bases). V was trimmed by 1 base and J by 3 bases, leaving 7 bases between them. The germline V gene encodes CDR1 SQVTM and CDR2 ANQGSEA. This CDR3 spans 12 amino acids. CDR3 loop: CSVEVQGYEQYF. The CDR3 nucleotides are TGCAGCGTTGAAGTCCAGGGCTACGAGCAGTACTTC.

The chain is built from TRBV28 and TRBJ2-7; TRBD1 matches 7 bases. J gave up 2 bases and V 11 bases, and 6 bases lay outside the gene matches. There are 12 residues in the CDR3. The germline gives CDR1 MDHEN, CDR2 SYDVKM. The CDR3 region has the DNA TGTGCCGGGTCAACAGGGGCCTACGAGCAGTACTTC. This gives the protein CAGSTGAYEQYF.

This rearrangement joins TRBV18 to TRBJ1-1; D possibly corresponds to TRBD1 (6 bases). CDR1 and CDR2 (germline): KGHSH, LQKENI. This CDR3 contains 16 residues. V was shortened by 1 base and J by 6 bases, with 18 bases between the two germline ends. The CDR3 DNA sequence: TGTGCCAGCTCACCACGGGGCAGGGGCACCGGGTCTGAAGCTTTCTTT. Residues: CASSPRGRGTGSEAFF.

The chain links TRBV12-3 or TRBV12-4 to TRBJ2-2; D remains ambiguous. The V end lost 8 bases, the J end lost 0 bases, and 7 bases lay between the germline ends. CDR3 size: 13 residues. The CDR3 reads CASAVPNTGELFF. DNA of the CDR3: TGTGCCAGCGCAGTTCCGAACACCGGGGAGCTGTTTTTT.

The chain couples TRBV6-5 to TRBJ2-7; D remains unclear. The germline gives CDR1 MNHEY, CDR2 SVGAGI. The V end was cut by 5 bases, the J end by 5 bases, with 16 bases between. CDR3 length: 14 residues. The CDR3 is CASSPVGWAHEQYF. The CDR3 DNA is TGTGCCAGCAGTCCCGTCGGTTGGGCCCACGAGCAGTACTTC.